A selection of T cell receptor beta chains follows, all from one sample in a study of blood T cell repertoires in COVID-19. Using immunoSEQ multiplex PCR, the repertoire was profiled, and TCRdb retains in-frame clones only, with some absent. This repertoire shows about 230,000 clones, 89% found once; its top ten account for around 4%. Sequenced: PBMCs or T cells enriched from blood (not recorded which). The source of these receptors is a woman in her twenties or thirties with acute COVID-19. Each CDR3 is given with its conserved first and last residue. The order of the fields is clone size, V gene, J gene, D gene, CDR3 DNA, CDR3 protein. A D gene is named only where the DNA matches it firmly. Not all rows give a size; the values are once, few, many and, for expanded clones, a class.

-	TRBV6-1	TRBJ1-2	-	TGTGCCAGCAGTGAAATGGGATCTCAGGGATACTATGGCTACACCTTC	CASSEMGSQGYYGYTF
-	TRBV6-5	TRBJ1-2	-	TGTGCCAGCAGGTCCGGGGGAGGGTCGGATGGCTACACCTTC	CASRSGGGSDGYTF
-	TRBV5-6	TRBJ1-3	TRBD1	TGTGCCAGCAGCTTGGCCCAGACAGGGAACGTCCACACCATATATTTT	CASSLAQTGNVHTIYF
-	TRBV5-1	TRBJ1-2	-	TGCGCCAGCAGCTTGGGTTCGGGGGGCAGTGGCTACACCTTC	CASSLGSGGSGYTF
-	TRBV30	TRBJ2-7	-	TGTGCCTGGAGTGTCGGCAGGGACTCCTACGAGCAGTACTTC	CAWSVGRDSYEQYF
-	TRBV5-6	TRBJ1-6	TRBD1	TGTGCCAGCAGCTGGATACGGGGGGACAGGTCTTCACCCCTCCACTTT	CASSWIRGDRSSPLHF
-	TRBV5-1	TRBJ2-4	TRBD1	TGCGCCAGCAGCAGAGCAGCGGGACAGGGTAAAAACATTCAGTACTTC	CASSRAAGQGKNIQYF
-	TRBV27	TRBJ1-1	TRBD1	TGTGCCAGCATGAGGACAGGTGTTTACCGGGGAGCGAACACTGAAGCTTTCTTT	CASMRTGVYRGANTEAFF
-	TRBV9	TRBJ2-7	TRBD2	TGTGCCAGCAGCGTAGGGGCTAGCGGGGGAGTAATGTACGAGCAGTACTTC	CASSVGASGGVMYEQYF
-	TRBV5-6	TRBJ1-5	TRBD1	TGTGCCAGCAGCCCGGGACAGGGGGCACGTCAGCCCCAGCATTTT	CASSPGQGARQPQHF
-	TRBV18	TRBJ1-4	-	TGTGCCAGCTCTCGGGCGGGGGTCCAAAATGAAAAACTGTTTTTT	CASSRAGVQNEKLFF
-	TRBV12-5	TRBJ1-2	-	TGTGCTAGTGGTTTGCCAGGCCGCTACACCTTC	CASGLPGRYTF
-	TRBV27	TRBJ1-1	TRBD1	TGTGCCAGCAGTTTTGCAGGGGGCACTGAAGCTTTCTTT	CASSFAGGTEAFF
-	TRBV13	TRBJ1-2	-	TGTGCCAGCAGGTCAAGGGGAGGGGACTATGGCTACACCTTC	CASRSRGGDYGYTF
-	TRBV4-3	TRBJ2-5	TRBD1	TGCGCCAGCAGCCAAGGGCCCGGACAGGGTGGGGAGACCCAGTACTTC	CASSQGPGQGGETQYF
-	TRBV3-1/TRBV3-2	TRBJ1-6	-	TGTGCCAGCAGCCAGACTTCGGACACTTATAATTCACCCCTCCACTTT	CASSQTSDTYNSPLHF
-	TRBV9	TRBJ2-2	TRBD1	TGTGCCAGCAGCGCGACAGGGGGTATTGACACCGGGGAGCTGTTTTTT	CASSATGGIDTGELFF
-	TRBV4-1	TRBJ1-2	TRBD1	TGCGCCAGCAGCCACCGCCAGGGGGCCGCCTATGGCTACACCTTC	CASSHRQGAAYGYTF
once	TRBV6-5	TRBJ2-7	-	TGTGCCAGCAGTTACGGGACAAGTACCTACGAGCAGTACTTC	CASSYGTSTYEQYF
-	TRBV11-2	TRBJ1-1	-	TGTGCCAGCAGCGCCGAGGGTCTCCGTGCTGAAGCTTTCTTT	CASSAEGLRAEAFF
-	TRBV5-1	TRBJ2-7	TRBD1	TGCGCCAGCAGCTGGGGGACAGACCCCTACGAGCAGTACTTC	CASSWGTDPYEQYF
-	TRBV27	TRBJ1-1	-	TGTGCCAGCAACGCACAGGGAGCCCTAGTCACTGAAGCTTTCTTT	CASNAQGALVTEAFF
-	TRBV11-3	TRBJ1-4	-	TGTGCCAGCAGCTTACGAGGCGGTGAAAAACTGTTTTTT	CASSLRGGEKLFF
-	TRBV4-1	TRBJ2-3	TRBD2	TGCGCCAGCAGCCGATCCGGGACTAGCGGGGGTACGCAGTATTTT	CASSRSGTSGGTQYF
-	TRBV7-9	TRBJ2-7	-	TGTGCCAGCAGCCTTCCGTCCGGCCAGGGGTGGTACGAGCAGTACTTC	CASSLPSGQGWYEQYF
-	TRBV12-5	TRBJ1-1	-	TGTGCTAGTGGTTTGGTGGAAGGGGGGGGTGAAGCTTTCTTT	CASGLVEGGGEAFF
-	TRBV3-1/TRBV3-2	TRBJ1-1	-	TGTGCCAGCAGCCAAGATTGGGGGGGGCAAGGGAACACTGAAGCTTTCTTT	CASSQDWGGQGNTEAFF
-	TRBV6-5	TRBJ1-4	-	TGTGCCAGCACCCCTCGTGGGGGCTCCCGAAAACTGTTTTTT	CASTPRGGSRKLFF
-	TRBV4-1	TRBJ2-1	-	TGCGCCAGCAGCCAAGAGAGGAATCGGGATGAGCAGTTCTTC	CASSQERNRDEQFF
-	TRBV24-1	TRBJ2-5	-	TGTGCCACCAGTGATTTTGGTCGGGGGAACCAAGAGACCCAGTACTTC	CATSDFGRGNQETQYF
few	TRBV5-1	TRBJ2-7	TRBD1	TGCGCCAGCAGCACCCAGGGGGCGTTAGAGCAGTACTTC	CASSTQGALEQYF
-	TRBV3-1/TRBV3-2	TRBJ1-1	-	TGTGCCAGCAGCCAACTAACAGGGAGAGGCTCTGAAGCTTTCTTT	CASSQLTGRGSEAFF
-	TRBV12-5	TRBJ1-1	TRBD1	TGTGCTAGTGGTTTGATGCCAAGGGGACAGGACGAAGCTTTCTTT	CASGLMPRGQDEAFF
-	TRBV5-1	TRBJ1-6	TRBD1	TGCGCCAGCAGCTTGACAGGGGCGGGTTCACCCCTCCACTTT	CASSLTGAGSPLHF
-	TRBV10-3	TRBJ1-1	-	TGTGCCATCAGTGGCTTACCAGGGGTAAACACTGAAGCTTTCTTT	CAISGLPGVNTEAFF
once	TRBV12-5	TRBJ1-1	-	TGTGCTAGTGGTTTGGTACAGGTCACTGAAGCTTTCTTT	CASGLVQVTEAFF
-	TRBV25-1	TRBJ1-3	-	TGTGCCAGCAGTCGACAGGACTCTGGAAACACCATATATTTT	CASSRQDSGNTIYF
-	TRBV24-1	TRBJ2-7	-	TGTGCCACCAGTGATCCCCCCGCGGACGAGCAGTACTTC	CATSDPPADEQYF
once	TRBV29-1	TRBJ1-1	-	TGCAGCGCCTGGGGGGGCGAGGGCACTGAAGCTTTCTTT	CSAWGGEGTEAFF
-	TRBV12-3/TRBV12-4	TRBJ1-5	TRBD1	TGTGCCAGCGCTGACAGGGGCAATCAGCCCCAGCATTTT	CASADRGNQPQHF
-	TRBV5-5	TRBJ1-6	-	TGTGCCAGCAGCTTGGTAATCGGGAATGCAGCACCCCTCCACTTT	CASSLVIGNAAPLHF